This T cell receptor beta chain was sequenced for a study of blood T cell repertoires in COVID-19. Looking at the study overall: Italy, Spain and the United States were the sources of the convalescent and acute COVID-19 samples. T cells, B-cell-depleted T cells, or PBMCs provided the cDNA or gDNA that served as material.

Trimming took 5 bases from V and 2 from J; bases not matched to a gene: 8. From germline, CDR1 is SEHNR and CDR2 FQNEAQ (reference sequence). The CDR3 has 17 residues. Authors' analysis steps: Scientists estimated how many nucleated cells there were by amplifying reference gene primers. Assay: immunoSEQ multiplex PCR; the TCRdb copy retains only in-frame clones and omits some. V and J calls and clone size follow that table, whereas D and trimming were derived from the DNA. Of under 300,000 clones listed, more than 60% are singletons. This chain uses TRBV7-9 with TRBJ1-4; TRBD1 matches at 10 bases. The clonotype originates from a woman aged 40-49 years with active or convalescent COVID-19. Sequencing input: peripheral blood. The CDR3 DNA follows: TGTGCCAGCAGCCAACCGGGACAGGGGTTCACTAATGAAAAACTGTTTTTT. Amino acid sequence: CASSQPGQGFTNEKLFF.